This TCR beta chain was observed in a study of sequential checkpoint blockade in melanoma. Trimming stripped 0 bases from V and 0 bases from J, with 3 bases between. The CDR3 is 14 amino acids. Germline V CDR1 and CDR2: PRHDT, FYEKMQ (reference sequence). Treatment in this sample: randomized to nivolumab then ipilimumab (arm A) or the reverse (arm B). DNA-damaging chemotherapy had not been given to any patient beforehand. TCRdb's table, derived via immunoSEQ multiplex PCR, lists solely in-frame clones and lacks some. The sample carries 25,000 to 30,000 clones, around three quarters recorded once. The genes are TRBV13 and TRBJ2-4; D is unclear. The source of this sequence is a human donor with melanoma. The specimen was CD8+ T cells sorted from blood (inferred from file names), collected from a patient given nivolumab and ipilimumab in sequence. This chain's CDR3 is CASSLGQAKNIQYF. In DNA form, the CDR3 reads TGTGCCAGCAGCTTAGGTCAAGCCAAAAACATTCAGTACTTC.